The 7 T cell receptor beta chains in this list originate from one sample, sequenced in a study of blood T cell repertoires in COVID-19. Data came from immunoSEQ multiplex PCR; TCRdb stores just in-frame clones and leaves some out. The sample yields roughly 150,000 clones, roughly four fifths seen once. Sequenced input: peripheral blood. The receptors stem from a woman aged 80 or over with acute or convalescent COVID-19.

The chain links TRBV10-2 to TRBJ2-1; 9 nucleotides match TRBD2. Germline-derived CDR1 and CDR2 are WSHSY and SAAADI. This CDR3 contains 14 residues. The V and J ends lost 4 bases and 4 bases, in that order; junction bases with no gene match: 2. CDR3 loop: CASSAAGGYNEQFF. The CDR3 DNA follows: TGCGCCAGCAGTGCGGCGGGGGGGTACAATGAGCAGTTCTTC.

The V and J genes are TRBV2 and TRBJ1-5, with D perhaps TRBD1 (5 bases). Germline assignment: CDR1 SNHLY and CDR2 FYNNEI. The ends were cut back, 1 base at V and 2 bases at J, with 12 bases in the middle. The CDR3 is made up of 16 amino acids. CDR3 coding DNA: TGTGCCAGCAGTGAAGGGGGGGTCGCGGGCAATCAGCCCCAGCATTTT. Encoded protein: CASSEGGVAGNQPQHF.

Only a few counts were recorded for this clone. The chain carries TRBV7-6 and TRBJ2-1; a weak D match, TRBD2 (6 bases). CDR1 SGHVS and CDR2 FNYEAQ come from the germline V gene. There are 18 residues in the CDR3. The V and J ends lost 4 bases and 0 bases respectively, with 19 bases between them. The chain's CDR3 is CASSSLKRGLNSYNEQFF. The CDR3, as DNA: TGTGCCAGCAGCTCTTTAAAACGAGGACTAAACTCCTACAATGAGCAGTTCTTC.

V usage is TRBV7-2 and J usage is TRBJ2-1, with 10 bases fitting TRBD2. This CDR3 has 16 amino acids. CDR1 and CDR2 (germline): SGHTA, FQGNSA. Trimming took 5 bases from V and 4 from J; bases not matched to a gene: 8. Here the CDR3 reads CASSPTLAGVYNEQFF. CDR3 coding DNA: TGTGCCAGCAGCCCCACTCTAGCGGGAGTGTACAATGAGCAGTTCTTC. The full variable domain, rest sourced from reference TRBV7-2 and TRBJ2-1, is GAGVSQSPSNKVTEKGKDVELRCDPISGHTALYWYRQSLGQGLEFLIYFQGNSAPDKSGLPSDRFSAERTGGSVSTLTIQRTQQEDSAVYLCASSPTLAGVYNEQFFGPGTRLTVL.

In this sample, this clone turned up a few times. This chain connects TRBV19 to TRBJ1-2; D is perhaps TRBD1 (5 bases). The CDR3 is made up of 16 amino acids. The V gene's germline CDR1 is LNHDA and CDR2 SQIVND (reference sequence). V shed 7 bases and J shed 8 bases, with 26 bases lying between them. CDR3 coding DNA: TGTGCCAGTACCGATAACGGGGGAATGTCTTTAACGGGCTACACCTTC. Its protein product is CASTDNGGMSLTGYTF.

The rearrangement links TRBV6-5 to TRBJ2-3, with 8 bases that match TRBD1. Germline CDR1 MNHEY, CDR2 SVGAGI. With V trimmed by 5 bases and J by 3 bases, 4 bases remained unmatched. The CDR3 totals 14 residues. The CDR3 here is CASSRQGLTDTQYF. CDR3 sequence (DNA): TGTGCCAGCAGTAGACAGGGGTTGACAGATACGCAGTATTTT.

The chain is built from TRBV29-1 and TRBJ2-1, with D perhaps matching TRBD1 (6 bases). Germline CDR1 reads SQVTM; CDR2 reads ANQGSEA. Trimming pared 7 bases from V and 6 bases from J, leaving 13 bases between. The CDR3 runs to 12 residues. CDR3 sequence reads: CSGDDRFNEQFF. CDR3 in DNA: TGCAGCGGTGATGACAGGTTCAATGAGCAGTTCTTC.